The 11 T cell receptor beta chains reported below all come from one sample, sequenced in a study of shared clonotypes between healthy human individuals. TCRdb's table, derived via immunoSEQ multiplex PCR, lists solely in-frame clones and lacks some. The sample yields about a million clones, approximately 75% seen once. Sample: memory CD4+ T cells from PBMCs. As to subset: CD45RA-negative fraction. The source is a man aged 18 to 29 in good health. Some clones in this sample may be carry-over from other donors' samples.

The genes are TRBV18 and TRBJ1-5; 8 nucleotides line up with TRBD1. This CDR3 contains 15 residues. Germline lookup yields CDR1 KGHSH and CDR2 LQKENI. J was trimmed by 6 bases and V by 6 bases; bases with no gene match: 10. CDR3 protein: CASSPARGLFQPQHF. The CDR3 DNA sequence: TGTGCCAGCTCCCCCGCCAGGGGGCTCTTTCAGCCCCAGCATTTT.

This clone has more than one count but fewer than ten. Other DNA sequences in the sample encode the same CDR3. CDR3 coding DNA: TGTGCCAGCAGCGTAGGTGGGAGGGGGAGCACAGATACGCAGTATTTT. Translated: CASSVGGRGSTDTQYF. The rearrangement links TRBV9 to TRBJ2-3; perhaps TRBD2 as D (7 bases). The CDR3 has 16 amino acids. V lost 0 bases and J 0 bases, leaving 11 bases between the germline ends. CDR1 SGDLS and CDR2 YYNGEE come from the germline V gene. The full variable domain, with the rest looked up from reference TRBV9 and TRBJ2-3, is DSGVTQTPKHLITATGQRVTLRCSPRSGDLSVYWYQQSLDQGLQFLIQYYNGEERAKGNILERFSAQQFPDLHSELNLSSLELGDSALYFCASSVGGRGSTDTQYFGPGTRLTVL.

This clone was seen just once. This sequence joins TRBV5-1 and TRBJ2-1, with D tentatively TRBD2 (7 bases). The germline V gene encodes CDR1 SGHRS and CDR2 YFSETQ. V lost 7 bases to trimming and J lost 7 bases, with 21 bases between them. The CDR3 runs 15 residues. CDR3 nucleotide sequence: TGCGCCAGCGTGAGGGGGGGCGAATCCACGAATGAGCAGTTCTTC. This gives the protein CASVRGGESTNEQFF.

This chain joins TRBV11-2 and TRBJ1-1; 10 bases align to TRBD1. The CDR3 loop spans 11 amino acids. Per the germline V gene, CDR1 is SGHAT and CDR2 is FQNNGV. In DNA form, the CDR3 reads TGTGCAGAAGACAGGGGGCCTGAAGCTTTCTTT. The encoded protein is CAEDRGPEAFF.

The chain is built from TRBV2 and TRBJ1-2; TRBD1 matches at 7 bases. The CDR3 runs 13 residues. After removal of 4 bases from V and 8 bases from J, the junction contained 7 bases not matched to a gene. Germline loops: CDR1 SNHLY, CDR2 FYNNEI. CDR3 DNA: TGTGCCAGCAGTGGACAGGGAAAGCGCGGCTACACCTTC. Encoded protein: CASSGQGKRGYTF.

On this clone itself: A much bigger clone sits one base away, suggesting this may be a read error. The same CDR3 arises from other DNA sequences in this sample as well. The rearrangement uses TRBV28 and TRBJ2-7; D perhaps matches TRBD1 (6 bases). Germline CDR1 reads MDHEN; CDR2 reads SYDVKM. V shed 6 bases and J shed 4 bases, with 10 bases lying between them. This CDR3 is 12 amino acids long. CDR3 in amino acids: CASSRQAYEQYF. CDR3 DNA: TGTGCCAGCAGCCGACAGGCTTACGAGCAGTACTTC.

The chain recombines TRBV5-4 with TRBJ2-7, with D perhaps given as TRBD1 or TRBD2 (5 bases each). This CDR3 contains 12 residues. Between the trimmed V and J ends, which lost 4 bases and 6 bases, there was a span of 11 bases. Germline V gene sequence: CDR1 SGHNT, CDR2 YYREEE (reference sequence). Written as DNA, the CDR3 is TGTGCCAGCAGCCCCGAGGGACGCGAGCAGTACTTC. Translating it yields CASSPEGREQYF. The full variable domain, its missing parts supplied by reference TRBV5-4 and TRBJ2-7, is ETGVTQSPTHLIKTRGQQVTLRCSSQSGHNTVSWYQQALGQGPQFIFQYYREEENGRGNFPPRFSGLQFPNYSSELNVNALELDDSALYLCASSPEGREQYFGPGTRLTVT.

The V and J genes are TRBV2 and TRBJ2-1; 13 nucleotides line up with TRBD2. The germline CDR1 and CDR2 sequences are SNHLY and FYNNEI. Unmatched junction bases numbered 8, after V lost 6 bases and J lost 3 bases. The CDR3 spans 17 residues. The CDR3 loop is CASSLYRTSGGYNEQFF. In nucleotides, the CDR3 is TGTGCCAGCAGCCTCTACCGGACTAGCGGGGGCTACAATGAGCAGTTCTTC.

On this clone itself: The sample contains more than one DNA sequence encoding this CDR3. The chain's CDR3 is CASSIAAAYEQYF. The CDR3 bases are TGTGCCAGTAGTATCGCCGCAGCCTACGAGCAGTACTTC. The rearrangement uses TRBV19 and TRBJ2-7; D remains unclear. V gave up 3 bases and J gave up 2 bases, with 8 bases separating them. The CDR3 is 13 residues long. The germline V gene has CDR1 LNHDA and CDR2 SQIVND (reference sequence). The variable domain in full, with the rest retrieved from reference TRBV19 and TRBJ2-7, is DGGITQSPKYLFRKEGQNVTLSCEQNLNHDAMYWYRQDPGQGLRLIYYSQIVNDFQKGDIAEGYSVSREKKESFPLTVTSAQKNPTAFYLCASSIAAAYEQYFGPGTRLTVT.

This rearrangement joins TRBV5-1 to TRBJ2-1, with 7 bases aligning to TRBD2. With V trimmed by 4 bases and J by 5 bases, 6 bases remained unmatched. Germline V lookup: CDR1 SGHRS, CDR2 YFSETQ. The CDR3 is 14 amino acids. In DNA, the CDR3 is TGCGCCAGCAGCGTCACTAGCGCCAACAATGAGCAGTTCTTC. Residues: CASSVTSANNEQFF.

The V and J genes are TRBV6-1 and TRBJ2-7, with 9 bases matching TRBD2. Germline V gene sequence: CDR1 MNHNS, CDR2 SASEGT. Trimming took 7 bases from V and 2 from J; bases not matched to a gene: 9. The CDR3 runs 15 residues. The CDR3 DNA sequence: TGTGCCAGCAAAATTGAGACTAGCGGAACCTACGAGCAGTACTTC. As protein: CASKIETSGTYEQYF.